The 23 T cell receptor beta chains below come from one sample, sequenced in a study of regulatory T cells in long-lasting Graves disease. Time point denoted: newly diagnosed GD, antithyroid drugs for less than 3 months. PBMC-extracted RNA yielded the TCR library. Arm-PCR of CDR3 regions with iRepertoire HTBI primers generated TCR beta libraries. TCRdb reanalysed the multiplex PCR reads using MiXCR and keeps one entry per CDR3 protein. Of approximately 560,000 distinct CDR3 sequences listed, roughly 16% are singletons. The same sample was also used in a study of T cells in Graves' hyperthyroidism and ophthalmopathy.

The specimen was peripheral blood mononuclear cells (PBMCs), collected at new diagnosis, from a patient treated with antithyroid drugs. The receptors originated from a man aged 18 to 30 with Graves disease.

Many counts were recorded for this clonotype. DNA for the CDR3: TGTGCCAGCACCCCCCGGGGGTCGGAGACCCAGTACTTC. Amino acid sequence: CASTPRGSETQYF. The genes are TRBV6-1 and TRBJ2-5; TRBD2 might be the D (6 bases). CDR3 length equals 13 residues. Germline-derived CDR1 and CDR2 are MNHNS and SASEGT. With 7 bases removed from V and 5 bases from J, the gap between germline ends came to 14 bases.

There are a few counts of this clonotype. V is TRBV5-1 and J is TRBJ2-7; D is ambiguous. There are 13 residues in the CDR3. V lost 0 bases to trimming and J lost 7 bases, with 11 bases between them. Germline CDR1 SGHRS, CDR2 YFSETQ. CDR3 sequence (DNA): TGCGCCAGCAGCTTGGCCCGATCTGTTGAGCAGTACTTC. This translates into CASSLARSVEQYF.

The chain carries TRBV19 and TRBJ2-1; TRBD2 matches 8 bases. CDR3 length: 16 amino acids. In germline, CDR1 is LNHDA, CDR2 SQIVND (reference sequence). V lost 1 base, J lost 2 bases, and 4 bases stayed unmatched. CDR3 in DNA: TGTGCCAGTAGTATAGTGCGGGGGGCAGCCTACAATGAGCAGTTCTTC. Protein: CASSIVRGAAYNEQFF.

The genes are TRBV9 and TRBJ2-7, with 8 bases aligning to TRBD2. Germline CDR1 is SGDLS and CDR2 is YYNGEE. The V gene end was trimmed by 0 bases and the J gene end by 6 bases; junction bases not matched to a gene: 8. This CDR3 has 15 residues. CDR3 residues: CASSVDGRAHGEQYF. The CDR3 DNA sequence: TGTGCCAGCAGCGTAGACGGGAGGGCCCATGGCGAGCAGTACTTC.

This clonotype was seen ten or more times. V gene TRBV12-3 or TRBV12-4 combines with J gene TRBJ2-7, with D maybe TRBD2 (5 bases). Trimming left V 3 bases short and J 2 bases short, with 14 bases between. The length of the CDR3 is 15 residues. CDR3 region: CASSFTRARAYEQYF. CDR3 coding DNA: TGTGCCAGCAGTTTTACGCGGGCCAGAGCCTACGAGCAGTACTTC.

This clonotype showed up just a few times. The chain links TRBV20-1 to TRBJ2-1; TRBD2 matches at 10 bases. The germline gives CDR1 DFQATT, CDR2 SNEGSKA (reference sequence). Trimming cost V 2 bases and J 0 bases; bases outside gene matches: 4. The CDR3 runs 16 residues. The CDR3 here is CSARSSSGGSYNEQFF. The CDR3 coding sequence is TGCAGTGCTAGATCCTCTAGCGGGGGCTCCTACAATGAGCAGTTCTTC.

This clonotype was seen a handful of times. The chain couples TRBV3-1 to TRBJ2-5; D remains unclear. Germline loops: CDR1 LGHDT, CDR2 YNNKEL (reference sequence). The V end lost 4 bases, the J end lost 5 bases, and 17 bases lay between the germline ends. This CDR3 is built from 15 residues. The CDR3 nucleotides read TGTGCCAGCAGCCTCATCCGCGAAGGTTGGGAGACCCAGTACTTC. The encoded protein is CASSLIREGWETQYF.

CDR3 coding DNA: TGCGCCAGCAGCCCGACCGGACAGGGGGTATTGTACACTGAAGCTTTCTTT. This gives the protein CASSPTGQGVLYTEAFF. The chain links TRBV4-1 to TRBJ1-1; 10 bases match TRBD1. This CDR3 has 17 amino acids. CDR1 and CDR2 (germline): MGHRA, YSYEKL. J gave up 3 bases and V 4 bases, and 11 bases lay outside the gene matches.

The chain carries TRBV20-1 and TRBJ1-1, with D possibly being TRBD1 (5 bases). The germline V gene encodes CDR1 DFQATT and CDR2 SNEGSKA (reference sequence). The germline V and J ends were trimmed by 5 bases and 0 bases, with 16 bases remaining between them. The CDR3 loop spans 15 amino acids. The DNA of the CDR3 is TGCAGTGCTCCCCCCATTGGGGGTATGAACACTGAAGCTTTCTTT. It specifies CSAPPIGGMNTEAFF.

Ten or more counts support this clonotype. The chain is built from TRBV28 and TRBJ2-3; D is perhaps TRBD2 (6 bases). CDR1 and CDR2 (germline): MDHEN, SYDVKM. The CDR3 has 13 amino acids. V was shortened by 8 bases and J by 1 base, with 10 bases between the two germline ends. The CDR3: CASGGSGTDTQYF. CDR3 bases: TGTGCCAGCGGGGGGTCTGGCACAGATACGCAGTATTTT. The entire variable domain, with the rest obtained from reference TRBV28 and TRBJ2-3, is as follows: DVKVTQSSRYLVKRTGEKVFLECVQDMDHENMFWYRQDPGLGLRLIYFSYDVKMKEKGDIPEGYSVSREKKERFSLILESASTNQTSMYLCASGGSGTDTQYFGPGTRLTVL.

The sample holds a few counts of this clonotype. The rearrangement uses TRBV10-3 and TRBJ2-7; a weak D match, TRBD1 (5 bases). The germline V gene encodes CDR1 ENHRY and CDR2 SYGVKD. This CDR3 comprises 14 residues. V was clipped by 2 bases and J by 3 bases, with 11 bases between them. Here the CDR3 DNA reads TGTGCCATCAGTGAGCCTGGGGCAAACTACGAGCAGTACTTC. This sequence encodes CAISEPGANYEQYF.

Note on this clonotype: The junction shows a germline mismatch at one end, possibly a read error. Here the CDR3 reads CASSPPQGLRDEQYF. The CDR3 nucleotides are TGTGCCAGCAGCCCCCCCCAAGGGCTTAGGGACGAGCAGTACTTC. The gene calls are TRBV5-1 and TRBJ2-7; no clear D. Germline values: CDR1 SGHRS, CDR2 YFSETQ. The length of the CDR3 is 15 residues.

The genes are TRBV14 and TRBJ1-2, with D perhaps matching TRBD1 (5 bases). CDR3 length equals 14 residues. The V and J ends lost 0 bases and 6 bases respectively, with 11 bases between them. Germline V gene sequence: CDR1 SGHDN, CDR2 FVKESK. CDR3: CASSQDRAVDGYTF. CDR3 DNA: TGTGCCAGCAGCCAAGACAGGGCGGTGGATGGCTACACCTTC.

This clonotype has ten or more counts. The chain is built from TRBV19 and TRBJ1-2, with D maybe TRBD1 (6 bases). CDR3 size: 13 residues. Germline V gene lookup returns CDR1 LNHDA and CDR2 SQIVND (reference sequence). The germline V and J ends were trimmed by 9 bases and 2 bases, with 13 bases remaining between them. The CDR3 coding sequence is TGTGCCAGCAGCGCGGACAGAAACTATGGCTACACCTTC. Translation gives CASSADRNYGYTF.

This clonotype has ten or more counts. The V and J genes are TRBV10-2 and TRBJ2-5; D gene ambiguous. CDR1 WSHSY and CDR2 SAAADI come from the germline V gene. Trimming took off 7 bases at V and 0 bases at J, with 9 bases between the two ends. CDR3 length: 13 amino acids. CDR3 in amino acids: CASTLVYQETQYF. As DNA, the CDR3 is TGCGCCAGCACCCTAGTGTACCAAGAGACCCAGTACTTC.

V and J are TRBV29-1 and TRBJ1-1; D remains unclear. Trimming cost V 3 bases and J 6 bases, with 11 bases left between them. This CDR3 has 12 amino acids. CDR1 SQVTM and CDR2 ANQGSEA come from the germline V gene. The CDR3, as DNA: TGCAGCGTTGAGGGAGGCGTCTCTGAAGCTTTCTTT. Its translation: CSVEGGVSEAFF.

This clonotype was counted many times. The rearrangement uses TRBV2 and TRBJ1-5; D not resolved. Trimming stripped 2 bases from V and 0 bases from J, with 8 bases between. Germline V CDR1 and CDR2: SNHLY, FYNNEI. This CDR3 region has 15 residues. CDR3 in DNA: TGTGCCAGCAGTGAAACGAAGTATAGCAATCAGCCCCAGCATTTT. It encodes CASSETKYSNQPQHF.

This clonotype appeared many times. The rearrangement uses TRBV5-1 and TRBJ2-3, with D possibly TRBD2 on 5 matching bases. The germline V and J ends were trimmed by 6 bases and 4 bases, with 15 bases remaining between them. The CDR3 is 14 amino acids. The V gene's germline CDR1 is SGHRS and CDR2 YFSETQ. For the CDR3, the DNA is TGCGCCAGCAAGGGCTCGGGGAGTCCAGATACGCAGTATTTT. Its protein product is CASKGSGSPDTQYF.

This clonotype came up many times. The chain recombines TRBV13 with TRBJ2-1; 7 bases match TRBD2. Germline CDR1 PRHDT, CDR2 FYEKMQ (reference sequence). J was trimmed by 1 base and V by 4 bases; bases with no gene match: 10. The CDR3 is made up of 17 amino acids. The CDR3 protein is CASSSEGRERSYNEQFF. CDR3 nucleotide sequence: TGTGCCAGCAGCTCAGAGGGGCGGGAGAGGTCCTACAATGAGCAGTTCTTC.

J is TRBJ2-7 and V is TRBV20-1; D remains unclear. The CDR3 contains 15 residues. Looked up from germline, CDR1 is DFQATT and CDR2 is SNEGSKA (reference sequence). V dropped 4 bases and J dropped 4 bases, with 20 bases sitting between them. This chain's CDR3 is CSATRKHSHVYEQYF. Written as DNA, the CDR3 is TGCAGTGCTACCCGGAAGCATAGCCATGTTTACGAGCAGTACTTC.

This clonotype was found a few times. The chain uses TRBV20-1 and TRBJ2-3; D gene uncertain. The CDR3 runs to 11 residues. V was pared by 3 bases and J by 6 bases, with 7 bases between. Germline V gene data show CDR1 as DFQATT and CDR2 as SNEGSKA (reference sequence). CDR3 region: CSASSPDTQYF. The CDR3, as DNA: TGCAGTGCTAGCTCCCCCGATACGCAGTATTTT.

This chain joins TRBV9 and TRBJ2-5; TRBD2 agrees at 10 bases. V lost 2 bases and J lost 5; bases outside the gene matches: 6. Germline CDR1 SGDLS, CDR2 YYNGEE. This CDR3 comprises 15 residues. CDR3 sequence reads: CASSVASGSGETQYF. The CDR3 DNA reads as TGTGCCAGCAGCGTGGCTAGCGGGAGTGGGGAGACCCAGTACTTC.

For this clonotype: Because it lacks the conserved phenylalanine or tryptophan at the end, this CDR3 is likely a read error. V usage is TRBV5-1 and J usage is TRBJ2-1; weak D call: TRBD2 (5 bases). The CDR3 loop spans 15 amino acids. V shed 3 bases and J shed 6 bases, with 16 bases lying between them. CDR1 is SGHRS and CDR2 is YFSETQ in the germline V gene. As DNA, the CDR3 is TGCGCCAGCAGCTCGGGGAGAGCAGGAGGCAATGAGCAGTTCTCC. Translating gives CASSSGRAGGNEQFS.